This TCR beta chain was recovered during a study of CD8 T cells in ankylosing spondylitis. Findings and caveats of the study: Researchers reportedly found disease-linked clones significantly enriched in matched ankylosing spondylitis synovial fluid.

Concerning this clonotype: The antigen is not known.

Via MiXCR, TCRdb re-called the 5' RACE reads, giving one row per CDR3 protein. The sample records a few hundred thousand distinct CDR3 sequences, under 20% being singletons. V lost 4 bases and J lost 6, with 13 bases in between. The CDR3 runs to 13 residues. Germline values: CDR1 SGHNT, CDR2 YENEEA. The material sequenced was blood, either unsorted or a sorted T cell fraction (not recorded which). The clonotype comes from a male donor with ankylosing spondylitis or in good health (not recorded which). The chain uses TRBV11-3 and TRBJ2-7; D possibly corresponds to TRBD2 (6 bases). CDR3 in DNA: TGTGCCAGCAGCTCCCGGGACTCCCCCGAGCAGTACTTC. Translating gives CASSSRDSPEQYF.